The TCR beta chain under discussion was sequenced for a study of OX40 agonist ivuxolimab in advanced cancers. The CDR3 totals 15 residues. Germline CDR1 and CDR2: KGHSH and LQKENI. Trimming left V 3 bases short and J 6 bases short, with 15 bases between. Assay: immunoSEQ multiplex PCR; the TCRdb copy retains only in-frame clones and omits some. The sample consists of some 69,000 clones, roughly nine tenths of them appearing once. The chain couples TRBV18 to TRBJ1-5; D is ambiguous. The sample here was CD4+ or CD8+ T cells sorted from blood, taken in a trial of the OX40 agonist ivuxolimab. The source of this sequence is an adult with an advanced solid tumor such as melanoma, head and neck, liver or kidney cancer. The CDR3 DNA reads TGTGCCAGCTCACCCTCGGATAACTATGCTCAGCCCCAGCATTTT. Translation: CASSPSDNYAQPQHF.